This T cell receptor (beta chain) was obtained from a study of blood T cells in healthy people across ages. Study results and limitations: Diversity of TCR beta correlated strongly with naive T cell percentage.

Germline V lookup: CDR1 SGHTA, CDR2 FQGNSA. The ends were cut back, 0 bases at V and 6 bases at J, with 12 bases in the middle. The CDR3 covers 15 residues. Comments on this clonotype: The antigen remains unidentified.

Combining a sample-barcoded 5' primer with a J-beta primer mix, a second PCR ran for about 6 to 11 cycles. TCRdb analysed the 5' RACE reads with MiXCR anew, one entry per CDR3 protein. The sample gives some 560,000 distinct CDR3 sequences, about a quarter of which show up once; roughly 3.5% is in the top ten. These data also formed part of another study, on T cells of mothers and their children. Turning to that study: Whether pairs are related or unrelated, thymic selection shapes their TCR recombination output in much the same way. There were no persistent microchimeric T cell clones detected.

The sample consisted of blood. This rearrangement joins TRBV7-2 to TRBJ2-1; D is unresolved. The receptor comes from a boy under 10 years old in good health. CDR3 protein: CASSLATTPSNEQFF. CDR3 sequence (DNA): TGTGCCAGCAGCTTAGCGACGACGCCGAGCAATGAGCAGTTCTTC.